The 28 T cell receptor beta chains presented below share a single source sample, sequenced in a study of blood T cell repertoires in COVID-19. The table came from immunoSEQ multiplex PCR; TCRdb's copy has only in-frame clones and leaves some out. The table records roughly 82,000 clones, about 83% of them present only once. Input material: peripheral blood. The receptors were sampled from a woman aged 55-69 years with acute or convalescent COVID-19.

V usage is TRBV5-6 and J usage is TRBJ2-3; TRBD1 matches 7 bases. The CDR3 consists of 14 residues. V dropped 5 bases and J dropped 2; count of bases not matched to a gene: 5. Germline-derived CDR1 and CDR2 are SGHDT and YYEEEE. Written as DNA, the CDR3 is TGTGCCAGCAGTTTAACAGGGGACACAGATACGCAGTATTTT. Translating gives CASSLTGDTDTQYF.

This chain joins TRBV3-1 (or the pseudogene TRBV3-2) and TRBJ1-3; possibly TRBD1 for D (5 bases). Germline V gives CDR1 LGHDT, CDR2 YNNKEL (reference sequence). The CDR3 runs to 19 residues. With 0 bases removed from V and 0 bases from J, the gap between germline ends came to 18 bases. Here the CDR3 reads CASSQERRQSFLSGNTIYF. The CDR3, as DNA: TGTGCCAGCAGCCAAGAAAGGAGACAGAGTTTCCTCTCTGGAAACACCATATATTTT.

V is TRBV12-5 and J is TRBJ1-5; 11 positions match TRBD1. Trimming at V came to 7 bases and at J to 6 bases, leaving 8 bases not matched to a gene. This CDR3 has 15 amino acids. Germline CDR1 is LGHNT and CDR2 is FRNRAP. CDR3 DNA: TGTGCTAGTGCCCCGGGACAGGGGGTTTCTCAGCCCCAGCATTTT. Encoded protein: CASAPGQGVSQPQHF.

This chain joins TRBV14 and TRBJ2-3, with 12 bases fitting TRBD2. This CDR3 region has 15 residues. CDR1 SGHDN and CDR2 FVKESK come from the germline V gene. V was pared by 2 bases and J by 3 bases, with 0 bases of the junction left unmatched. The CDR3 sequence is CASSQLAGGTDTQYF. CDR3 DNA: TGTGCCAGCAGCCAACTAGCGGGGGGGACAGATACGCAGTATTTT.

The chain combines TRBV10-3 with TRBJ2-2, with a tentative D call TRBD1 (6 bases). The V gene's germline CDR1 is ENHRY and CDR2 SYGVKD. The CDR3 is 14 residues long. V was trimmed by 3 bases and J by 3 bases, leaving 8 bases between them. The CDR3 loop is CAISEQGDTGELFF. CDR3 sequence (DNA): TGTGCCATCAGTGAACAGGGAGACACCGGGGAGCTGTTTTTT.

The V and J genes are TRBV11-1 and TRBJ1-2; no clear D. V lost 7 bases and J lost 2, with 14 bases in between. The V gene's germline CDR1 is SGHAT and CDR2 FQDESV (reference sequence). CDR3 length: 14 residues. CDR3 in amino acids: CASTYSGRNYGYTF. As DNA, the CDR3 is TGTGCCAGCACCTACTCGGGTAGAAACTATGGCTACACCTTC.

V and J are TRBV5-1 and TRBJ2-1, with 12 bases identical to TRBD2. Germline values: CDR1 SGHRS, CDR2 YFSETQ. Trimming removed 0 bases from V and 8 bases from J; junction bases left unmatched: 3. The CDR3 is 15 amino acids. The DNA for the CDR3 is TGCGCCAGCAGCTTGGCGCTAGCGGGAGGGTATGAGCAGTTCTTC. This encodes CASSLALAGGYEQFF.

The J gene is TRBJ1-1, the V gene TRBV29-1, with 8 bases identical to TRBD1. Germline V gene data show CDR1 as SQVTM and CDR2 as ANQGSEA. V lost 4 bases to trimming and J lost 4 bases; unmatched junction nucleotides: 8. The CDR3 totals 14 residues. CDR3 amino acids: CSVGTGGLGTEAFF. CDR3 sequence (DNA): TGCAGCGTTGGAACAGGGGGGCTGGGCACTGAAGCTTTCTTT.

This chain joins TRBV28 and TRBJ1-3, with a possible D match to TRBD1 (5 bases). V dropped 8 bases and J dropped 1 base, with 12 bases sitting between them. Germline V gives CDR1 MDHEN, CDR2 SYDVKM. This CDR3 has 14 residues. CDR3 protein: CASGPRGSGNTIYF. For the CDR3, the DNA is TGTGCCAGCGGACCTCGGGGGTCTGGAAACACCATATATTTT.

The rearrangement joins TRBV5-1 to TRBJ2-5, with D hard to call. The CDR3 sequence is 13 residues long. Per germline, CDR1 SGHRS and CDR2 YFSETQ. V was trimmed by 5 bases and J by 2 bases, leaving 10 bases between them. The CDR3 region is CASSPIPQETQYF. CDR3 nucleotide sequence: TGCGCCAGCAGTCCTATCCCTCAAGAGACCCAGTACTTC.

The chain recombines TRBV5-1 with TRBJ2-1; TRBD2 matches at 9 bases. V lost 0 bases, J lost 5 bases, and 3 bases stayed unmatched. This CDR3 spans 15 amino acids. CDR1 is SGHRS, CDR2 YFSETQ, per germline. CDR3 sequence reads: CASSLALAGNNEQFF. CDR3 bases: TGCGCCAGCAGCTTGGCGCTAGCGGGGAACAATGAGCAGTTCTTC.

V usage is TRBV21-1 and J usage is TRBJ1-3. TRBV21-1 is a documented pseudogene. There are 12 residues in the CDR3. This CDR3 reads CASWEVGNTIYF. DNA of the CDR3: TGTGCCAGCTGGGAGGTTGGAAACACCATATATTTT.

This chain connects TRBV2 to TRBJ2-3, with TRBD2 matching over 9 bases. V gave up 2 bases and J gave up 6 bases; unmatched junction bases: 6. The CDR3 runs 15 residues. Germline CDR1 SNHLY, CDR2 FYNNEI. The CDR3 bases are TGTGCCAGCAGTGAACAGGCGGGGGGGCAGGATACGCAGTATTTT. Its translation is CASSEQAGGQDTQYF. Combining the CDR3 with reference TRBV2 and TRBJ2-3 gives the whole variable domain EPEVTQTPSHQVTQMGQEVILRCVPISNHLYFYWYRQILGQKVEFLVSFYNNEISEKSEIFDDQFSVERPDGSNFTLKIRSTKLEDSAMYFCASSEQAGGQDTQYFGPGTRLTVL.

This clone showed up just once. This chain uses TRBV6-5 with TRBJ1-6; D ambiguous. Between the trimmed V and J ends, which lost 7 bases and 9 bases, there was a span of 16 bases. The CDR3 runs 14 residues. Germline CDR1 MNHEY, CDR2 SVGAGI. The CDR3 bases are TGTGCCAGCACCGTAGCGACGTTTAGTTCACCCCTCCACTTT. Encoded protein: CASTVATFSSPLHF.

The V and J genes are TRBV30 and TRBJ2-7; 9 positions agree with TRBD2. The CDR3 is 15 amino acids. Germline CDR1 reads GTSNPN; CDR2 reads SVGIG (reference sequence). V trimming: 1 base; J trimming: 0 bases; junction bases outside the gene matches: 4. In DNA, the CDR3 is TGTGCCTGGAGTGAGAGCGGGGGGCTCTCCTACGAGCAGTACTTC. Protein product: CAWSESGGLSYEQYF.

V and J are TRBV6-6 and TRBJ1-2, with 8 nucleotides matching TRBD1. Per germline, CDR1 MNHNY and CDR2 SVGAGI (reference sequence). This CDR3 spans 14 amino acids. With V trimmed by 0 bases and J by 8 bases, 5 bases remained unmatched. In nucleotides, the CDR3 is TGTGCCAGCAGTTACTCAGGACAGGGAAGAGGCTACACCTTC. This translates into CASSYSGQGRGYTF.

The DNA of the CDR3 is TGTGCCAGCAGCCCCGCCTGGGGACAGGGAGGCTATAATTCACCCCTCCACTTT. Translation gives CASSPAWGQGGYNSPLHF. This chain joins TRBV3-1 (or the pseudogene TRBV3-2) and TRBJ1-6; 9 nucleotides agree with TRBD1. Germline V gene data show CDR1 as LGHDT and CDR2 as YNNKEL (reference sequence). V shed 4 bases and J 3 bases; nucleotides not matched to a gene: 10. The CDR3 extends over 18 amino acids.

The V and J genes are TRBV6-5 and TRBJ1-4; D is unresolved. Germline V gene lookup returns CDR1 MNHEY and CDR2 SVGAGI. The ends were cut back, 5 bases at V and 7 bases at J, with 8 bases in the middle. This CDR3 has 12 amino acids. The chain's CDR3 is CASSRDFEKLFF. The CDR3 nucleotides read TGTGCCAGCAGTCGGGATTTTGAAAAACTGTTTTTT.

The chain employs TRBV5-1 and TRBJ1-5; D may be TRBD1 (5 bases). This CDR3 has 14 amino acids. Trimming cost V 4 bases and J 4 bases, with 12 bases left between them. Germline values: CDR1 SGHRS, CDR2 YFSETQ. The CDR3 DNA reads as TGCGCCAGCAGCCCGGGGGACGGGAATCAGCCCCAGCATTTT. It encodes CASSPGDGNQPQHF.

This clone was detected only a few times. This chain connects TRBV5-1 to TRBJ1-5; TRBD1 matches at 7 bases. Unmatched junction bases numbered 6, after V lost 3 bases and J lost 6 bases. CDR1 is SGHRS, CDR2 YFSETQ, per germline. The CDR3 totals 14 residues. The CDR3 region has the DNA TGCGCCAGCAGCTCCGACAGGGACGGTCAGCCCCAGCATTTT. It encodes CASSSDRDGQPQHF.

The chain employs TRBV12-3 or TRBV12-4 and TRBJ1-1; D is undetermined. V dropped 4 bases and J dropped 0 bases, with 6 bases sitting between them. The CDR3 is made up of 13 amino acids. The CDR3 protein is CASSSSVNTEAFF. For the CDR3, the DNA is TGTGCCAGCAGTTCCTCAGTGAACACTGAAGCTTTCTTT.

The V gene is TRBV19, the J gene TRBJ1-2, with a weak D call TRBD1 (5 bases). In germline, CDR1 is LNHDA, CDR2 SQIVND (reference sequence). The V end lost 5 bases, the J end lost 6 bases, and 13 bases lay between the germline ends. This CDR3 spans 13 amino acids. CDR3 nucleotides: TGTGCCAGTAGTCCCTACGGGGGGAATGGCTACACCTTC. Translation gives CASSPYGGNGYTF. Combining the CDR3 with reference TRBV19 and TRBJ1-2 gives the whole variable domain DGGITQSPKYLFRKEGQNVTLSCEQNLNHDAMYWYRQDPGQGLRLIYYSQIVNDFQKGDIAEGYSVSREKKESFPLTVTSAQKNPTAFYLCASSPYGGNGYTFGSGTRLTVV.

This clone occurred a few times. The chain employs TRBV7-9 and TRBJ2-7; D possibly corresponds to TRBD1 (5 bases). The CDR3 spans 15 residues. The V gene's germline CDR1 is SEHNR and CDR2 FQNEAQ (reference sequence). Between the trimmed V and J ends, which lost 1 base and 2 bases, there was a span of 12 bases. CDR3 in DNA: TGTGCCAGCAGCTTAGGCGGAACAGGTACCTACGAGCAGTACTTC. This translates into CASSLGGTGTYEQYF.

CDR3 nucleotides: TGCAGCGTTAACAGGGCTGGCACTGAAGCTTTCTTT. It specifies CSVNRAGTEAFF. The gene calls are TRBV29-1 and TRBJ1-1; maybe TRBD1 (6 bases). This CDR3 spans 12 amino acids. CDR1 and CDR2 from the germline V gene are SQVTM and ANQGSEA. V was cut by 5 bases and J by 4 bases, with 11 bases left in between.

This chain joins TRBV21-1 and TRBJ2-2; TRBD1, the D gene given by the table, was not confirmed from the DNA. TRBV21-1 counts as a pseudogene. The CDR3 length is 16 residues. CDR3 nucleotide sequence: TGTGCCAGCAGCGCCCCGGGACAGTGGAGCACCGGGGAGCTGTTTTTT. Protein: CASSAPGQWSTGELFF.

The chain recombines TRBV4-2 with TRBJ2-1, with 8 bases lining up with TRBD2. Germline values: CDR1 LGHNA, CDR2 YNFKEQ. V was pared by 0 bases and J by 5 bases, with 6 bases of the junction left unmatched. CDR3 length: 16 residues. The CDR3 protein is CASSQDPGGPHNEQFF. CDR3 nucleotides: TGTGCCAGCAGCCAAGATCCGGGAGGGCCGCACAATGAGCAGTTCTTC.

The CDR3, as DNA: TGTGCCAGTAGTATAAAGACCGCGGCAGATACGCAGTATTTT. Its translation is CASSIKTAADTQYF. V usage is TRBV19 and J usage is TRBJ2-3, with D unresolved. Trimming took 2 bases from V and 4 from J, leaving 10 bases between them. Per germline, CDR1 LNHDA and CDR2 SQIVND (reference sequence). The CDR3 is made up of 14 amino acids.

The chain joins TRBV12-3 or TRBV12-4 to TRBJ2-1; unclear D gene. The CDR3 totals 13 residues. V lost 6 bases, J lost 7 bases, and 13 bases lay in between. CDR3 coding DNA: TGTGCCAGCAGCCACCTAGATCAGAATGAGCAGTTCTTC. It encodes CASSHLDQNEQFF.